This T cell receptor beta chain came from a study of cytomegalovirus exposure and HLA in healthy donors. Germline V gene data show CDR1 as LNHDA and CDR2 as SQIVND (reference sequence). V was clipped by 2 bases and J by 6 bases; unmatched bases: 5. This CDR3 spans 15 amino acids. About this clone: Its specificity is not known.

Study-level points and caveats: When analyzed later, a missense DCLRE1C variant was found to be linked to TCR beta V- and J-gene trimming.

The PCR had 60 Vbeta and 13 Jbeta primers. The assay was immunoSEQ multiplex PCR, and TCRdb's table has in-frame clones only and misses some. The sample lists 120,000 or so clones, 83% seen once, with roughly 4% in the top ten. The chain has TRBV19 and TRBJ2-3; 10 bases agree with TRBD2. The receptor's source is a woman between 40 and 50 years old in good health and CMV-seropositive. The sequenced material came from PBMCs. CDR3 residues: CASSILAGDIDTQYF. CDR3 nucleotides: TGTGCCAGTAGTATACTAGCGGGAGACATTGATACGCAGTATTTT.